This T cell receptor beta chain was recorded in a study of Graves' ophthalmopathy and Graves' hyperthyroidism. Trimming cost V 3 bases and J 3 bases; bases outside gene matches: 8. The CDR3 runs 15 residues. The authors amplified TCR beta CDR3 regions, and they did so from RNA transcripts for repertoire sequencing. A first-round RT-PCR used HTBI primers, followed by a second-round multiplex PCR. Via MiXCR, TCRdb re-called the multiplex PCR reads, giving one row per CDR3 protein. The sample has approximately 210,000 distinct CDR3 sequences, over 25% seen once. The clonotype was recovered from a man in his fifties or sixties with Graves' ophthalmopathy. This sequence joins TRBV12-3 or TRBV12-4 and TRBJ2-7; 7 bases are a match to TRBD2. Sequencing input: peripheral blood. The CDR3 sequence: CASSFPGTTIYEQYF. DNA for the CDR3: TGTGCCAGCAGTTTCCCCGGGACTACTATCTACGAGCAGTACTTC.